This T cell receptor beta chain was identified in a study of T-cell reconstitution after alpha-beta-depleted transplantation in children. This sample's TCRbeta library carried unique molecular identifier barcodes. TCRdb re-called the PCR reads with MiXCR, one entry per CDR3 protein. Among about a million distinct CDR3 sequences, around 30% were seen once, and the ten largest hold about 28%. With regard to this clonotype: Its target is not known.

Study outcomes and limitations: Certain patients had high TCRbeta diversity at day 60, and it came from recipient T cells and thymic progenitors that survived. Newly produced T cells mostly provided counts and TCRbeta diversity after one year, as hyperexpanded clones declined. Expanded graft clones, several hundred of them, were reportedly the source of alpha-beta T cells about two months after transplant.

The sequenced sample was PBMCs, mostly from graft donor cells, obtained 360 days after TCRalphabeta/CD19-depleted stem cell transplant. This sequence originates from a boy under two years old who had a stem cell transplant for SCID, so the T cells may come from the graft donor.

The CDR3 DNA reads as TGTGCCAGCAGTTTAGCGGACAGGGGGCCCCTCAATGAGCAGTTCTTC. Residues: CASSLADRGPLNEQFF. The V call is TRBV12-3 or TRBV12-4, the J call TRBJ2-1; 11 positions agree with TRBD1. The CDR3 sequence is 16 residues long. Trimming at V came to 0 bases and at J to 6 bases, leaving 4 bases not matched to a gene.